The next 19 T cell receptor beta chains were all read from a single sample in a study of shared clonotypes between healthy human individuals. Produced via immunoSEQ multiplex PCR; TCRdb's table is partial and in-frame only. The sample contains over 2,000,000 clones, approximately 92% of which appear only once. The naive CD8 subset, CD45RO-negative cells positively selected for CCR7, excluded terminally differentiated effector memory CD45RA+ cells. Sequencing used naive CD8+ T cells from PBMCs. These receptors were taken from a man between 18 and 29 years old in good health. Some clones in this sample may be carry-over from other donors' samples.

With respect to this clone: The sample contains more than one DNA sequence encoding this CDR3. The chain has TRBV27 and TRBJ2-7; D remains ambiguous. The CDR3 spans 13 residues. The germline gives CDR1 MNHEY, CDR2 SMNVEV (reference sequence). The V gene lost 3 bases and the J gene lost 3 bases, with 9 bases spanning the gap. CDR3 region: CASSFDVSYEQYF. The CDR3 nucleotides are TGTGCCAGCAGTTTTGACGTTAGCTACGAGCAGTACTTC.

The chain links TRBV11-2 to TRBJ2-7; TRBD2 is a possible D gene (5 bases). V dropped 5 bases and J dropped 5 bases, with 31 bases sitting between them. The CDR3 length is 19 residues. The V gene's germline CDR1 is SGHAT and CDR2 FQNNGV. CDR3 loop: CASSPLWQERLTVGDEQYF. CDR3 nucleotides: TGTGCCAGCAGCCCTCTTTGGCAGGAAAGATTGACTGTCGGGGACGAGCAGTACTTC.

This clone was recorded only once. V gene TRBV15 combines with J gene TRBJ2-1, with 13 bases matching TRBD2. The CDR3 runs 15 residues. Germline trimming cut 6 bases from V and 3 bases from J; bases unmatched to any gene: 2. The germline gives CDR1 LNHNV, CDR2 YYDKDF (reference sequence). In DNA, the CDR3 is TGTGCCACCAGTACTAGCGGGAGGGTCTACAATGAGCAGTTCTTC. This sequence encodes CATSTSGRVYNEQFF.

About this clone itself: Other DNA sequences in the same sample also yield this CDR3. The J gene is TRBJ2-7, the V gene TRBV9; D is unclear. The V end lost 0 bases, the J end lost 3 bases, and 10 bases lay between the germline ends. CDR1 is SGDLS, CDR2 YYNGEE, per germline. The CDR3 runs to 14 residues. The CDR3 loop is CASSVDGDDYEQYF. The CDR3 DNA follows: TGTGCCAGCAGCGTAGATGGGGATGACTACGAGCAGTACTTC.

The chain links TRBV29-1 to TRBJ2-1; perhaps TRBD2 as D (5 bases). From germline, CDR1 is SQVTM and CDR2 ANQGSEA. The V end was cut by 7 bases, the J end by 0 bases, with 13 bases between. The CDR3 sequence is 14 residues long. CDR3 amino acids: CSAQSGSSYNEQFF. CDR3 DNA sequence: TGCAGCGCGCAAAGTGGGAGCTCCTACAATGAGCAGTTCTTC.

This clone was picked up one time. This chain connects TRBV4-1 to TRBJ1-4; D gene unclear. V lost 0 bases and J lost 8, with 13 bases in between. Germline lookup yields CDR1 MGHRA and CDR2 YSYEKL. The CDR3 spans 15 residues. As DNA, the CDR3 is TGCGCCAGCAGCCAAGATCGCGGGGTAGGCGAAAAACTGTTTTTT. This gives the protein CASSQDRGVGEKLFF.

The chain recombines TRBV29-1 with TRBJ2-3, with D tentatively TRBD1 (5 bases). From germline, CDR1 is SQVTM and CDR2 ANQGSEA. CDR3 size: 15 residues. Trimming stripped 1 base from V and 3 bases from J, with 14 bases between. The CDR3 is CSVEAPREGTDTQYF. CDR3 sequence (DNA): TGCAGCGTTGAAGCTCCCAGGGAAGGTACAGATACGCAGTATTTT.

The chain couples TRBV28 to TRBJ2-5; 14 bases are a match to TRBD2. The germline V gene has CDR1 MDHEN and CDR2 SYDVKM. The CDR3 is 19 amino acids. The V segment lost 2 bases and the J segment 5 bases; nucleotides outside the gene matches: 13. The CDR3 DNA is TGTGCCAGCAGTTTAGGGGGCCTGGGACTAGCGGGAGCTGGGGAGACCCAGTACTTC. Amino acid sequence: CASSLGGLGLAGAGETQYF. The variable domain in full, completed from reference TRBV28 and TRBJ2-5, reads DVKVTQSSRYLVKRTGEKVFLECVQDMDHENMFWYRQDPGLGLRLIYFSYDVKMKEKGDIPEGYSVSREKKERFSLILESASTNQTSMYLCASSLGGLGLAGAGETQYFGPGTRLLVL.

The gene calls are TRBV27 and TRBJ1-2, with D possibly TRBD1 on 5 matching bases. CDR3 length equals 14 residues. Germline CDR1 reads MNHEY; CDR2 reads SMNVEV (reference sequence). V was shortened by 5 bases and J by 2 bases, with 12 bases between the two germline ends. The DNA of the CDR3 is TGTGCCAGCAGTCCGGGACTAACCAACTATGGCTACACCTTC. Amino acid sequence: CASSPGLTNYGYTF.

The genes are TRBV29-1 and TRBJ1-2, with 9 nucleotides matching TRBD1. V dropped 6 bases and J dropped 1; count of bases not matched to a gene: 6. This CDR3 has 14 amino acids. Germline-derived CDR1 and CDR2 are SQVTM and ANQGSEA. CDR3 sequence reads: CSVGGQGDNYGYTF. The CDR3 DNA is TGCAGCGTCGGGGGACAGGGTGATAACTATGGCTACACCTTC. The full variable domain, its missing parts supplied by reference TRBV29-1 and TRBJ1-2, is SAVISQKPSRDICQRGTSLTIQCQVDSQVTMMFWYRQQPGQSLTLIATANQGSEATYESGFVIDKFPISRPNLTFSTLTVSNMSPEDSSIYLCSVGGQGDNYGYTFGSGTRLTVV.

A single count supports this clone. The chain joins TRBV27 to TRBJ2-7, with D perhaps matching TRBD1 (6 bases). This CDR3 is built from 14 residues. In germline, CDR1 is MNHEY, CDR2 SMNVEV (reference sequence). Deletions cut 3 bases from V and 2 bases from J, with 11 bases between. In nucleotides, the CDR3 is TGTGCCAGCAGTTTTCTGCCAGGGGCCTACGAGCAGTACTTC. Translated, it gives CASSFLPGAYEQYF.

The V gene is TRBV27, the J gene TRBJ2-6; perhaps TRBD2 as D (6 bases). This CDR3 is built from 16 residues. Trimming took 7 bases from V and 0 from J, leaving 13 bases between them. The germline V gene encodes CDR1 MNHEY and CDR2 SMNVEV (reference sequence). CDR3 region: CASTRGGISGANVLTF. For the CDR3, the DNA is TGTGCCAGCACCCGTGGGGGGATCTCTGGGGCCAACGTCCTGACTTTC. The full variable domain, completed using reference TRBV27 and TRBJ2-6, is EAQVTQNPRYLITVTGKKLTVTCSQNMNHEYMSWYRQDPGLGLRQIYYSMNVEVTDKGDVPEGYKVSRKEKRNFPLILESPSPNQTSLYFCASTRGGISGANVLTFGAGSRLTVL.

A remark on this clone: This sample also contains other DNA sequences that code for the same CDR3. The J gene is TRBJ2-5, the V gene TRBV9; 9 positions agree with TRBD1. Germline CDR1 reads SGDLS; CDR2 reads YYNGEE. Germline trimming cut 3 bases from V and 3 bases from J; bases unmatched to any gene: 3. The CDR3 covers 14 residues. As DNA, the CDR3 is TGTGCCAGCAGCGCGCGGACAGGGGAAGAGACCCAGTACTTC. It translates to CASSARTGEETQYF.

The rearrangement links TRBV7-8 to TRBJ1-5, with TRBD1 as a possible D gene (6 bases). The CDR3 consists of 14 residues. In germline, CDR1 is SGHVS, CDR2 FQNEAQ. Trimming took 4 bases from V and 2 from J, leaving 9 bases between them. The CDR3 DNA reads as TGTGCCAGCAGCTCGACAGGCCGCAATCAGCCCCAGCATTTT. Translating it yields CASSSTGRNQPQHF.

This clone occurred once. The chain combines TRBV28 with TRBJ2-7; no clear D. The CDR3 totals 11 residues. Germline V gene lookup returns CDR1 MDHEN and CDR2 SYDVKM. Trimming shortened V by 2 bases and J by 4 bases, and 3 bases separated the two germline ends. CDR3 sequence reads: CASSLKYEQYF. The CDR3 coding sequence is TGTGCCAGCAGTTTAAAATACGAGCAGTACTTC.

The chain combines TRBV28 with TRBJ1-2, with D tentatively TRBD1 (5 bases). The germline V gene has CDR1 MDHEN and CDR2 SYDVKM. The CDR3 is made up of 15 amino acids. The germline V and J ends were trimmed by 2 bases and 6 bases, with 16 bases remaining between them. CDR3 in DNA: TGTGCCAGCAGTTTAATTCTGGGGGGAACGGATGGCTACACCTTC. It specifies CASSLILGGTDGYTF.

This chain uses TRBV28 with TRBJ1-2; 7 nucleotides agree with TRBD1. Unmatched junction bases numbered 9, after V lost 3 bases and J lost 8 bases. Germline assignment: CDR1 MDHEN and CDR2 SYDVKM. The CDR3 covers 14 residues. Here the CDR3 reads CASSFGQGVRGYTF. The CDR3 DNA is TGTGCCAGCAGTTTCGGCCAGGGGGTACGGGGCTACACCTTC.

The V and J genes are TRBV7-9 and TRBJ2-2, with 7 bases aligning to TRBD1. This CDR3 is built from 16 residues. Per germline, CDR1 SEHNR and CDR2 FQNEAQ (reference sequence). Germline trimming cut 2 bases from V and 0 bases from J; bases unmatched to any gene: 3. In DNA, the CDR3 is TGTGCCAGCAGCTTACGGGACAGACCGAACACCGGGGAGCTGTTTTTT. It codes for CASSLRDRPNTGELFF.

This clone was seen more than once but under ten times. The J gene is TRBJ1-1, the V gene TRBV7-9; no clear D. The germline gives CDR1 SEHNR, CDR2 FQNEAQ (reference sequence). Trimming removed 4 bases at V and 3 bases at J, with 9 bases between. The CDR3 totals 13 residues. The CDR3 DNA sequence: TGTGCCAGCAGCTCCCCCTTGGACACTGAAGCTTTCTTT. It specifies CASSSPLDTEAFF.